These 12 T cell receptor beta chains share one sample of origin, sequenced in a study of regulatory T cells in long-lasting Graves disease. Described time point: newly diagnosed GD, antithyroid drugs for less than 3 months. Preparation of the TCR library used RNA extracted from PBMCs. Assembly of TCR beta libraries relied on iRepertoire HTBI primers together with Arm-PCR of CDR3 regions. TCRdb ran MiXCR on the multiplex PCR reads and lists one entry per CDR3 protein. Seen here are about half a million distinct CDR3 sequences, 12% observed once, and the top ten hold over 7%. This sample also belongs to another study, concerning T cells in Graves' hyperthyroidism and ophthalmopathy.

The sample consisted of peripheral blood mononuclear cells (PBMCs), taken at new diagnosis, from a patient treated with antithyroid drugs. Source of these receptors: a woman aged 30 to 39 with Graves disease.

This clonotype was seen ten or more times. The chain carries TRBV2 and TRBJ2-1; 9 bases are shared with TRBD2. This CDR3 has 17 amino acids. Germline V gene data show CDR1 as SNHLY and CDR2 as FYNNEI. V dropped 4 bases and J dropped 4; count of bases not matched to a gene: 11. CDR3: CASSGRLAGPLYNEQFF. In nucleotides, the CDR3 is TGTGCCAGCAGTGGGCGGCTAGCGGGACCTTTATACAATGAGCAGTTCTTC.

This clonotype was counted at least ten times. The chain carries TRBV20-1 and TRBJ1-5, with TRBD1 as a possible D gene (6 bases). V lost 5 bases and J lost 7, with 18 bases in between. CDR3 length: 14 amino acids. CDR1 is DFQATT, CDR2 SNEGSKA, per germline (reference sequence). The chain's CDR3 is CSAAHTGSGQPQHF. The CDR3 region has the DNA TGCAGTGCTGCCCACACAGGGTCTGGGCAGCCCCAGCATTTT.

The table lists this clonotype with many counts. This sequence joins TRBV18 and TRBJ2-1; no clear D. Between the trimmed V and J ends, which lost 3 bases and 7 bases, there was a span of 7 bases. The length of the CDR3 is 12 residues. Germline V gene sequence: CDR1 KGHSH, CDR2 LQKENI. The CDR3 here is CASSPSRNEQFF. The CDR3 DNA is TGTGCCAGCTCACCGTCTAGGAATGAGCAGTTCTTC.

This clonotype was counted many times. The CDR3 DNA is TGTGCCTGGAGACGGGACAACTCTGGAAACACCATATATTTT. The encoded protein is CAWRRDNSGNTIYF. The chain carries TRBV30 and TRBJ1-3; the D gene is possibly TRBD1 (6 bases). The CDR3 length is 14 residues. The germline V gene encodes CDR1 GTSNPN and CDR2 SVGIG (reference sequence). V was trimmed by 3 bases and J by 0 bases, leaving 9 bases between them.

V gene TRBV2 combines with J gene TRBJ2-7; D gene ambiguous. Trimming took 4 bases from V and 4 from J, leaving 8 bases between them. CDR3 length: 12 amino acids. Germline CDR1 and CDR2: SNHLY and FYNNEI. CDR3 DNA: TGTGCCAGCAGTGGGAATGGTTACGAGCAGTACTTC. Amino acid sequence: CASSGNGYEQYF.

The genes are TRBV7-9 and TRBJ2-1; D is undetermined. The germline CDR1 and CDR2 sequences are SEHNR and FQNEAQ (reference sequence). CDR3 size: 16 residues. Trimming stripped 6 bases from V and 4 bases from J, with 19 bases between. Here the CDR3 reads CASRPLPWTEYNEQFF. The CDR3 DNA sequence: TGTGCCAGCAGACCACTTCCCTGGACGGAGTACAATGAGCAGTTCTTC.

This clonotype was observed a handful of times. One junction end disagrees with the germline gene, perhaps due to a read error. The chain is built from TRBV12-3 or TRBV12-4 and TRBJ1-5, with D perhaps TRBD1 (5 bases). The CDR3 totals 15 residues. This CDR3 reads CTSRADGGVNEPQHF. CDR3 nucleotides: TGTACCAGCAGGGCTGACGGGGGGGTTAATGAGCCCCAGCATTTT.

There are many counts of this clonotype. This chain connects TRBV13 to TRBJ2-5, with 8 positions matching TRBD1. The CDR3 loop spans 14 amino acids. Germline assignment: CDR1 PRHDT and CDR2 FYEKMQ (reference sequence). J lost 2 bases, V lost 5 bases, and 4 bases had no gene match. The CDR3 sequence is CASSQYRGQETQYF. CDR3 nucleotides: TGTGCCAGCAGCCAATACAGGGGGCAAGAGACCCAGTACTTC.

Only a few counts were recorded for this clonotype. The CDR3 reads CASSPRGTGHQPQHF. Written as DNA, the CDR3 is TGTGCCAGCAGTCCAAGAGGGACGGGGCATCAGCCCCAGCATTTT. The chain is built from TRBV6-2 or TRBV6-3 and TRBJ1-5; the D gene is possibly TRBD1 (5 bases). Germline V lookup: CDR1 MNHEY, CDR2 SVGEGT. Trimming took off 5 bases at V and 5 bases at J, with 16 bases between the two ends. The CDR3 totals 15 residues.

The chain uses TRBV5-1 and TRBJ1-4; 7 bases are shared with TRBD1. Germline values: CDR1 SGHRS, CDR2 YFSETQ. The CDR3 contains 16 residues. V shed 4 bases, J shed 6 bases, and the junction held 12 bases outside the gene matches. The CDR3 coding sequence is TGCGCCAGCAGCCCCCGCCAAAGGGGGCGGCATGAAAAACTGTTTTTT. Protein product: CASSPRQRGRHEKLFF.

This clonotype has at least ten counts. The chain employs TRBV3-1 and TRBJ2-7; 7 bases align to TRBD2. After removal of 1 base from V and 7 bases from J, the junction contained 7 bases not matched to a gene. The germline gives CDR1 LGHDT, CDR2 YNNKEL (reference sequence). The CDR3 is 14 amino acids. The CDR3 sequence: CASSQGPIGGEQYF. In nucleotides, the CDR3 is TGTGCCAGCAGCCAAGGACCTATCGGGGGGGAGCAGTACTTC.

Points on this clonotype: A clone one base away is much larger, so this may be a read error. The chain joins TRBV15 to TRBJ2-4; TRBD2 matches 10 bases. This CDR3 has 18 residues. The trim removed 1 base at V and 13 bases at J, leaving 19 bases unmatched. Germline V gene sequence: CDR1 LNHNV, CDR2 YYDKDF (reference sequence). CDR3 nucleotides: TGTGCCACCAGCAGAGTCCCGGCTAGCGGGAGTACCTACAATGAGCAGTACTTC. Its protein is CATSRVPASGSTYNEQYF.